The clone carrying this TCR beta chain showed up many times. Its antigen is not known. V lost 5 bases and J lost 4; bases outside the gene matches: 2. CDR1 is SGHVS, CDR2 FQNEAQ, per germline. This CDR3 has 13 residues. This specimen comes from a study of early T cells in non-severe SARS-CoV-2 infection. About the study: The input, bulk RNA from unsorted whole blood, was sequenced, and chains were unpaired.

General observations from the study: Database matching using VDJdb favored anti-spike CD8 responses, with private and CD4 specificities left missing.

Researchers tagged individual cDNA molecules with unique molecular identifiers. From the 5' RACE reads, TCRdb called clonotypes with MiXCR, one entry per CDR3 protein. Found here are 20,000 to 25,000 distinct CDR3 sequences, approximately 5.1% of them singletons; the top ten hold 6.6%. The chain couples TRBV7-8 to TRBJ1-5; the match to TRBD1 covers 7 bases. The specimen was whole blood. The clonotype originates from an adult who was a healthcare worker with PCR-confirmed SARS-CoV-2 infection or an uninfected control (not recorded which). The CDR3 protein is CASSLGQNQPQHF. CDR3 bases: TGTGCCAGCAGCCTGGGACAGAATCAGCCCCAGCATTTT.